These T cell receptor beta chains were read from a single sample in a study of Ad26.COV2.S vaccination and SARS-CoV-2 variants. The method was immunoSEQ multiplex PCR; TCRdb's version includes in-frame clones alone and lacks a portion of them. The sample has over 300,000 clones, 83% seen once. This specimen was peripheral blood, taken in a trial of Ad26.COV2.S vaccine versus placebo. The receptor set was obtained from a person aged 18-65 years who received the Ad26.COV2.S COVID-19 vaccine or a placebo. The CDR3 runs from the conserved cysteine through the conserved F or W. Fields, in order: D gene, J gene, V gene, CDR3 protein. The D gene is left open where the match is weak.

d_call: TRBD1; j_call: TRBJ1-2; v_call: TRBV11-2; cdr3_aa: CASRPGQIYGYTF
d_call: TRBD1; j_call: TRBJ1-4; v_call: TRBV13; cdr3_aa: CASSLFGTAPNEKLFF
d_call: TRBD1; j_call: TRBJ1-1; v_call: TRBV13; cdr3_aa: CASSREGAQYTEAFF
d_call: -; j_call: TRBJ2-3; v_call: TRBV4-2; cdr3_aa: CASSSPPGDTQYF
d_call: TRBD2; j_call: TRBJ2-3; v_call: TRBV4-1; cdr3_aa: CASSPEGSGSLADTQYF
d_call: -; j_call: TRBJ1-1; v_call: TRBV3-1/TRBV3-2; cdr3_aa: CASSHGGGTEAFF
d_call: -; j_call: TRBJ1-1; v_call: TRBV14; cdr3_aa: CASSQDLNPRAEAFF
d_call: -; j_call: TRBJ2-2; v_call: TRBV3-1/TRBV3-2; cdr3_aa: CASSPARRTNTGELFF
d_call: -; j_call: TRBJ1-4; v_call: TRBV20-1; cdr3_aa: CSASREKLFF
d_call: -; j_call: TRBJ2-7; v_call: TRBV3-1/TRBV3-2; cdr3_aa: CASKGGGSSYEQYF
d_call: -; j_call: TRBJ2-2; v_call: TRBV21-1; cdr3_aa: CASSKGWLVGTPGELFF
d_call: -; j_call: TRBJ1-2; v_call: TRBV7-2; cdr3_aa: CASSLVASGPLGGGYTF
d_call: TRBD2; j_call: TRBJ2-1; v_call: TRBV29-1; cdr3_aa: CSVPGGSEQFF
d_call: -; j_call: TRBJ2-7; v_call: TRBV18; cdr3_aa: CASSPGGSRLWYEQYF
d_call: -; j_call: TRBJ1-1; v_call: TRBV5-6; cdr3_aa: CASSFTGNTEAFF
d_call: TRBD1; j_call: TRBJ1-5; v_call: TRBV6-1; cdr3_aa: CASSESAGTGNQPQHF
d_call: TRBD1; j_call: TRBJ1-2; v_call: TRBV28; cdr3_aa: CASSPTGQGSYGYTF
d_call: -; j_call: TRBJ1-1; v_call: TRBV6-5; cdr3_aa: CASSYGRGLEAFF